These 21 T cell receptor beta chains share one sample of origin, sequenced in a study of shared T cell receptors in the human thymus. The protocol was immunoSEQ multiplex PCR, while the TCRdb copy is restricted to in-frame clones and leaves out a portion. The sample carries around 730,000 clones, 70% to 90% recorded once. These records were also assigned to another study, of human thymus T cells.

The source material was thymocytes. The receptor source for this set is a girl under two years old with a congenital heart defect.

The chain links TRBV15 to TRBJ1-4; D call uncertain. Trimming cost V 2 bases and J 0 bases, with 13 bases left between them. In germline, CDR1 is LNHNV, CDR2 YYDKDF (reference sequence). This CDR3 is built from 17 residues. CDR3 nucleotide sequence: TGTGCCACCAGCAGATGTCCAGTCCATGCAACTAATGAAAAACTGTTTTTT. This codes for CATSRCPVHATNEKLFF.

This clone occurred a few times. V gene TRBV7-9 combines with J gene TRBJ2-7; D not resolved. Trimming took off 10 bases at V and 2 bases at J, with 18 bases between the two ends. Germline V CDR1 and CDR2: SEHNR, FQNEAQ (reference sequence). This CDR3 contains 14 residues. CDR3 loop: CATAALAITYEQYF. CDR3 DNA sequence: TGTGCCACCGCGGCCCTTGCCATAACCTACGAGCAGTACTTC.

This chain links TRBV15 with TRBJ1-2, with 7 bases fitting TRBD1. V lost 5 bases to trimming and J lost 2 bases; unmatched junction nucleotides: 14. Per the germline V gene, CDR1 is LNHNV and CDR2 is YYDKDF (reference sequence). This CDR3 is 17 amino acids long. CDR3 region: CATSGPLKQGTNYGYTF. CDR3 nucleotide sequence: TGTGCCACCAGCGGGCCTCTAAAACAGGGGACCAACTATGGCTACACCTTC.

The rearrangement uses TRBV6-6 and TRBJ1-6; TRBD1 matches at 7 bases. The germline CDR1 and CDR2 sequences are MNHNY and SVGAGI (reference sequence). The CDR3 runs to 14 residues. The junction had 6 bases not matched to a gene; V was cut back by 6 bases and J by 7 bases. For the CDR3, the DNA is TGTGCCAGCAGGCCCGACAGGGAAAATTCACCCCTCCACTTT. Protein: CASRPDRENSPLHF.

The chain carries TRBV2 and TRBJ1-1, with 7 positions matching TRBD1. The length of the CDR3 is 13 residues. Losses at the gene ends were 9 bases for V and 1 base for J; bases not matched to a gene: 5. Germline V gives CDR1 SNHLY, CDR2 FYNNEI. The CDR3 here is CASQTGKNTEAFF. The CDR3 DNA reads TGTGCCAGTCAGACAGGGAAGAACACTGAAGCTTTCTTT.

CDR3 amino acids: CASSLPVRRGEAFF. In nucleotides, the CDR3 is TGTGCCAGCAGCCTACCGGTCCGGCGGGGTGAAGCTTTCTTT. The chain recombines TRBV5-6 with TRBJ1-1; no definite D call. Trimming left V 4 bases short and J 7 bases short, with 17 bases between. Germline lookup yields CDR1 SGHDT and CDR2 YYEEEE. The CDR3 contains 14 residues.

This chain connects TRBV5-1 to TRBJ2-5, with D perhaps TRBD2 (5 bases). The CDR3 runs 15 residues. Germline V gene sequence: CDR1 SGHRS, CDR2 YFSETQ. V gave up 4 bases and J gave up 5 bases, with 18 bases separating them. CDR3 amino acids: CASSIAGRAGETQYF. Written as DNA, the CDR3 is TGCGCCAGCAGCATTGCGGGTAGAGCAGGCGAGACCCAGTACTTC.

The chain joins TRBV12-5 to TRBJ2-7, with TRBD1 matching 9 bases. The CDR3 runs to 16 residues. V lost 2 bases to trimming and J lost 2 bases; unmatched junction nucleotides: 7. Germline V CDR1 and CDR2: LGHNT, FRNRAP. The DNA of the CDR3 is TGTGCTAGTGGTTTGTGTGTACAGGGGGCCCCCTACGAGCAGTACTTC. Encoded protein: CASGLCVQGAPYEQYF.

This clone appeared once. DNA for the CDR3: TGTGCCAGTAGTATAGTCTCTTTCAGACTAGCGGGGGGATCTTATACGCAGTATTTT. It specifies CASSIVSFRLAGGSYTQYF. The V gene is TRBV19, the J gene TRBJ2-3; TRBD2 aligns across 13 bases. Per the germline V gene, CDR1 is LNHDA and CDR2 is SQIVND (reference sequence). J gave up 7 bases and V 1 base, and 14 bases lay outside the gene matches. This CDR3 is 19 amino acids long.

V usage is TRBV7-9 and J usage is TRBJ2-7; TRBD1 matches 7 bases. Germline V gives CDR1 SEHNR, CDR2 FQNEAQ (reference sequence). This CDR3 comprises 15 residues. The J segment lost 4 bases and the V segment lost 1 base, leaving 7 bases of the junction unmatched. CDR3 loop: CASSLVRQGVYEQYF. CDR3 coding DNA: TGTGCCAGCAGCTTAGTTCGGCAGGGGGTATACGAGCAGTACTTC.

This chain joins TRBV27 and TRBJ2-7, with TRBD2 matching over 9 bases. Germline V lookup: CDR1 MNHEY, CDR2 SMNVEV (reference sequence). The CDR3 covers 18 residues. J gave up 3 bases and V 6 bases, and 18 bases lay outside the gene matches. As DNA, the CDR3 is TGTGCCAGCAGCCCACCACAGGCGGGGGGGCCGATGTACTACGAGCAGTACTTC. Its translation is CASSPPQAGGPMYYEQYF.

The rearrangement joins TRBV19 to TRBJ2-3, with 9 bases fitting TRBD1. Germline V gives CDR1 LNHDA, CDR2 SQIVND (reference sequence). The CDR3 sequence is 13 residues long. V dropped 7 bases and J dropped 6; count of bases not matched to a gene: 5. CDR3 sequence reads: CASTSDRGDTQYF. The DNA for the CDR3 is TGTGCCAGTACCTCGGACAGGGGTGATACGCAGTATTTT.

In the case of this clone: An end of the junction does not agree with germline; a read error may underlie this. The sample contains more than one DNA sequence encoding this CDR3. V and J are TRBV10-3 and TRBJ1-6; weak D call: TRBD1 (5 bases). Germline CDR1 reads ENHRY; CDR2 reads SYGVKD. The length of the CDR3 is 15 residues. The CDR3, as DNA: TGTGCCATCAGTCCTAAGGGGCAAATTAATTCCCCCCTCCACTTT. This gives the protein CAISPKGQINSPLHF.

The CDR3 nucleotides read TGTGCCAGCAGTTACCAGGTCTCTGGAAACACCATATATTTT. This codes for CASSYQVSGNTIYF. This chain links TRBV6-5 with TRBJ1-3, with D unresolved. This CDR3 is built from 14 residues. Trimming shortened V by 2 bases and J by 0 bases, and 5 bases separated the two germline ends. Germline CDR1 reads MNHEY; CDR2 reads SVGAGI.

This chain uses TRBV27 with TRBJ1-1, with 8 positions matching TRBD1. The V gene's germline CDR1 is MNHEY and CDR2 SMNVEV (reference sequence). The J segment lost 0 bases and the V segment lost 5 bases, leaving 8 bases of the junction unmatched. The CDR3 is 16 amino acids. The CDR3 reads CASSLIPGQVNTEAFF. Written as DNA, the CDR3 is TGTGCCAGCAGTCTCATTCCGGGACAGGTGAACACTGAAGCTTTCTTT.

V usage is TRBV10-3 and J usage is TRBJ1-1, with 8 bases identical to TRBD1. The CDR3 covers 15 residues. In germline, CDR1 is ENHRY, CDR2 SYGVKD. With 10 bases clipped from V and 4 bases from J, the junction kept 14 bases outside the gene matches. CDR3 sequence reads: CATTTWTGRVTEAFF. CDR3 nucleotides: TGTGCCACTACAACTTGGACAGGGCGGGTCACTGAAGCTTTCTTT.

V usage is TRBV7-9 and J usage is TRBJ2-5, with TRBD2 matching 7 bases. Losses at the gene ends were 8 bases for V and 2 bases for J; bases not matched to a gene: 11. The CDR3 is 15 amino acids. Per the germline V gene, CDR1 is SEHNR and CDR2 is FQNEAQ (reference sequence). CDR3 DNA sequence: TGTGCCAGCGGGGGGGGTACGGGATTTCAAGAGACCCAGTACTTC. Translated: CASGGGTGFQETQYF.

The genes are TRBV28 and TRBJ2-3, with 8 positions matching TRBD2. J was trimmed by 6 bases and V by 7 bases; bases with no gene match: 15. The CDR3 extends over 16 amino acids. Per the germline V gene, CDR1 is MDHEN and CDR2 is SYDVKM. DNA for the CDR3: TGTGCCAGCACCATTCCTAGGGGCGGGGGGCCGGATACGCAGTATTTT. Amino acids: CASTIPRGGGPDTQYF. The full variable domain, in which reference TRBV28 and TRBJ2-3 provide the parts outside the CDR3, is DVKVTQSSRYLVKRTGEKVFLECVQDMDHENMFWYRQDPGLGLRLIYFSYDVKMKEKGDIPEGYSVSREKKERFSLILESASTNQTSMYLCASTIPRGGGPDTQYFGPGTRLTVL.

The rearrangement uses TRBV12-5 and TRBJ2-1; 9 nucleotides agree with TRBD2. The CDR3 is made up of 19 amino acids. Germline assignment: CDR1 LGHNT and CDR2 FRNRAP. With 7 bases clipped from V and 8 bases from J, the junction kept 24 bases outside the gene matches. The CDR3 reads CASAPGEGRASGVAHEQFF. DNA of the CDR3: TGTGCTAGTGCCCCGGGAGAGGGCCGGGCTAGCGGGGTAGCCCATGAGCAGTTCTTC.

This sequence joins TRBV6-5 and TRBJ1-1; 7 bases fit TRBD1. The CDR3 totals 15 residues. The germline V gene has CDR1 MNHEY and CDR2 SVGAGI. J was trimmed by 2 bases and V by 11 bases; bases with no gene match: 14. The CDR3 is CAAFQGGPVNTEAFF. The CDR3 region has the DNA TGTGCCGCCTTCCAGGGGGGACCGGTAAACACTGAAGCTTTCTTT.

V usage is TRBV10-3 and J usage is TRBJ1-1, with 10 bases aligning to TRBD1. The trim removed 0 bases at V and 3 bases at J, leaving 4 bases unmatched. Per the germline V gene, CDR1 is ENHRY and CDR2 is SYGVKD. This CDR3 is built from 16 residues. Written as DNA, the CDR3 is TGTGCCATCAGTGAGTCTCCCGGGACAGGGGACACTGAAGCTTTCTTT. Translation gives CAISESPGTGDTEAFF.